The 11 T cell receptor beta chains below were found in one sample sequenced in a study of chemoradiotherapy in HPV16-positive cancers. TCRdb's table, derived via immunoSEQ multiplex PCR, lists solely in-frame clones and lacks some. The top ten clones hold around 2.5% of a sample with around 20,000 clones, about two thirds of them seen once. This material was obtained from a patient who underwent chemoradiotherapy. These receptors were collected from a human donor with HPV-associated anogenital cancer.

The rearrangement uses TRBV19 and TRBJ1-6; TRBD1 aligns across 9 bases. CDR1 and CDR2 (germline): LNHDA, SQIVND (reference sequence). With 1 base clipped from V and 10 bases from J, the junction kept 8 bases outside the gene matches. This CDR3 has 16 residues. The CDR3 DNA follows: TGTGCCAGTAGTATAGGGGCGACAGGGGGTAGGTCACCCCTCCACTTT. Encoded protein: CASSIGATGGRSPLHF.

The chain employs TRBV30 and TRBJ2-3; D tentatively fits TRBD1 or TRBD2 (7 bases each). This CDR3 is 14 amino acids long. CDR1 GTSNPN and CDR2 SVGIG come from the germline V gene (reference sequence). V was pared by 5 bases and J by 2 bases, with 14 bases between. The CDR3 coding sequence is TGTGCCTGGGGGGGGGACAGAGACACAGATACGCAGTATTTT. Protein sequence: CAWGGDRDTDTQYF.

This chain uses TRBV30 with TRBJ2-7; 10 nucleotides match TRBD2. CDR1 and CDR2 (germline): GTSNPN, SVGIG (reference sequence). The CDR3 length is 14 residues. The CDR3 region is CALRGAGGRYEQYF. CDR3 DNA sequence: TGTGCACTGAGGGGAGCGGGGGGGCGGTACGAGCAGTACTTC. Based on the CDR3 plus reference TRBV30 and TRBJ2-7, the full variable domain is SQTIHQWPATLVQPVGSPLSLECTVEGTSNPNLYWYRQAAGRGLQLLFYSVGIGQISSEVPQNLSASRPQDRQFILSSKKLLLSDSGFYLCALRGAGGRYEQYFGPGTRLTVT.

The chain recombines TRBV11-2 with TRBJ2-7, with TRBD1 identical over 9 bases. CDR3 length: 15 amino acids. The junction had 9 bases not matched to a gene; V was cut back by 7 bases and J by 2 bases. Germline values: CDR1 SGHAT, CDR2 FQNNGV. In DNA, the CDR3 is TGTGCCAGCATCAAAGACAGGGGGTACACCTACGAGCAGTACTTC. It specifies CASIKDRGYTYEQYF.

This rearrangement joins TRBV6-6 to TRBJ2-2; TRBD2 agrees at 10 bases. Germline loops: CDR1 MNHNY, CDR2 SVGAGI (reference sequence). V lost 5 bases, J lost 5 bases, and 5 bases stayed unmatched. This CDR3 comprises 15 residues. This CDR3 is CASSRTSGKTGELFF. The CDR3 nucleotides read TGTGCCAGCAGTCGCACTAGCGGGAAAACCGGGGAGCTGTTTTTT.

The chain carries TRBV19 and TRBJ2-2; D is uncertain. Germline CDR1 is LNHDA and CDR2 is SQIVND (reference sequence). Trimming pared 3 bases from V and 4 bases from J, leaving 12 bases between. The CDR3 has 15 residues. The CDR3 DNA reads TGTGCCAGTAGTATGTGGGCGGCCTCCACCGGGGAGCTGTTTTTT. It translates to CASSMWAASTGELFF. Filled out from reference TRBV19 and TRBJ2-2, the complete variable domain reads DGGITQSPKYLFRKEGQNVTLSCEQNLNHDAMYWYRQDPGQGLRLIYYSQIVNDFQKGDIAEGYSVSREKKESFPLTVTSAQKNPTAFYLCASSMWAASTGELFFGEGSRLTVL.

The DNA of the CDR3 is TGTGCCAGTACCCGAGCGGGAGGGCCGGGCACAGATACGCAGTATTTT. Translation gives CASTRAGGPGTDTQYF. The rearrangement uses TRBV19 and TRBJ2-3, with 10 nucleotides matching TRBD2. The length of the CDR3 is 16 residues. Germline trimming cut 7 bases from V and 1 base from J; bases unmatched to any gene: 8. CDR1 and CDR2 (germline): LNHDA, SQIVND (reference sequence). Looking up the rest from reference TRBV19 and TRBJ2-3 gives the full variable domain: DGGITQSPKYLFRKEGQNVTLSCEQNLNHDAMYWYRQDPGQGLRLIYYSQIVNDFQKGDIAEGYSVSREKKESFPLTVTSAQKNPTAFYLCASTRAGGPGTDTQYFGPGTRLTVL.

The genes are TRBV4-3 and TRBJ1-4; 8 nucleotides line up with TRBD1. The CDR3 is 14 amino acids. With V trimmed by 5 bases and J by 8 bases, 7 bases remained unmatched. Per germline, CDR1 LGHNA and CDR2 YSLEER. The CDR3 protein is CASSWDRPNEKLFF. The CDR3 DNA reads TGCGCCAGCAGCTGGGACAGGCCCAACGAAAAACTGTTTTTT.

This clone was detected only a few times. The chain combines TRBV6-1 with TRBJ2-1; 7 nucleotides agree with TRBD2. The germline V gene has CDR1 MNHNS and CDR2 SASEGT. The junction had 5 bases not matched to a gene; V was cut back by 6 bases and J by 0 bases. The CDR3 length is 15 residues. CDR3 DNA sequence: TGTGCCAGCAGCTATAGCGGGTACTCCTACAATGAGCAGTTCTTC. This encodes CASSYSGYSYNEQFF.

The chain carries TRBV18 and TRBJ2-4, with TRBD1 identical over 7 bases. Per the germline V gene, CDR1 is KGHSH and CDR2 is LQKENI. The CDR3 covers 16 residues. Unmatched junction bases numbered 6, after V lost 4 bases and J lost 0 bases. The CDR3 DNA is TGTGCCAGCTCACACGGGACAGTTCTAGCCAAAAACATTCAGTACTTC. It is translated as CASSHGTVLAKNIQYF.

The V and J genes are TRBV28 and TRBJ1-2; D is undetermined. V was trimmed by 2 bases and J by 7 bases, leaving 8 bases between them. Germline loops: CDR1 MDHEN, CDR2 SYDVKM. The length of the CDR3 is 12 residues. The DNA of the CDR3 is TGTGCCAGCAGTTTAATTCATCTTGGCTACACCTTC. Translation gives CASSLIHLGYTF.